This T cell receptor beta chain was sequenced during a study of shared clonotypes between healthy human individuals. In the case of this clone: This likely traces to a read error, being one base from a far larger clone.

Sequenced by immunoSEQ multiplex PCR; TCRdb stores in-frame clones only, minus some. This sample has about half a million clones; 77% occur once, and the top ten carry approximately 12%. Looked up from germline, CDR1 is LGHNA and CDR2 is YNFKEQ. The CDR3 has 15 residues. The V end lost 1 base, the J end lost 13 bases, and 22 bases lay between the germline ends. The specimen sequenced was PBMCs. The chain uses TRBV4-2 and TRBJ2-5; D may be TRBD1 (6 bases). The clonotype originates from a woman between 40 and 50 years old in good health. Some clones in this sample may be carry-over from other donors' samples. The CDR3 DNA is TGTGCCAGCAGCCAAGGAGGGACACGGACCTACGAGCGGTACTTC. Translated: CASSQGGTRTYERYF.